This entry lists 7 T cell receptor beta chains sequenced from one sample in a study of identical twins. TCRdb independently ran MiXCR on the 5' RACE reads; one entry per CDR3 protein. This sample has 1.5 million or so distinct CDR3 sequences, with less than 35% found just once. What was sequenced was cord blood. All receptors come from a newborn girl in good health.

V is TRBV5-8 and J is TRBJ2-6; no definite D call. Germline V CDR1 and CDR2: SGHTS, YDEGEE. The CDR3 spans 15 residues. The V gene lost 3 bases and the J gene lost 1 base, with 8 bases spanning the gap. CDR3 nucleotide sequence: TGTGCCAGCAGCTGGGAATCTTCTGGGGCCAACGTCCTGACTTTC. Encoded protein: CASSWESSGANVLTF.

This clonotype appeared many times. This chain uses TRBV11-3 with TRBJ2-7, with 9 bases identical to TRBD2. V lost 6 bases, J lost 5 bases, and 8 bases stayed unmatched. CDR3 length: 14 amino acids. From germline, CDR1 is SGHNT and CDR2 YENEEA. The CDR3 reads CASRRASGINEQYF. As DNA, the CDR3 is TGTGCCAGCAGACGGGCTAGCGGGATCAACGAGCAGTACTTC.

A few counts support this clonotype. The chain uses TRBV29-1 and TRBJ2-3; D possibly corresponds to TRBD2 (6 bases). V lost 6 bases, J lost 0 bases, and 16 bases lay in between. The CDR3 runs 15 residues. CDR1 is SQVTM and CDR2 is ANQGSEA in the germline V gene. The CDR3 DNA reads TGCAGCGTGGAGGGCTCGGGGCGAAGCACAGATACGCAGTATTTT. This gives the protein CSVEGSGRSTDTQYF.

This chain connects TRBV6-5 to TRBJ2-3; 8 nucleotides match TRBD2. The germline V gene encodes CDR1 MNHEY and CDR2 SVGAGI. There are 18 residues in the CDR3. J lost 4 bases, V lost 0 bases, and 12 bases had no gene match. CDR3 region: CASSYSNPRAGVADTQYF. In DNA, the CDR3 is TGTGCCAGCAGTTACTCGAACCCGCGAGCGGGAGTGGCAGATACGCAGTATTTT.

There are a few counts of this clonotype. V usage is TRBV20-1 and J usage is TRBJ1-6, with unresolved D. This CDR3 spans 13 amino acids. Germline V CDR1 and CDR2: DFQATT, SNEGSKA (reference sequence). The germline V and J ends were trimmed by 3 bases and 14 bases, with 17 bases remaining between them. For the CDR3, the DNA is TGCAGTGCTAGGGACCCCGTGGTTTGGGCCCTCCACTTT. Its translation is CSARDPVVWALHF.

To note about this clonotype: Just one base apart from a much larger clone, this may be a read error. The rearrangement uses TRBV6-5 and TRBJ2-5; unclear D gene. V lost 2 bases and J 5 bases, leaving 6 bases between the germline ends. This CDR3 contains 12 residues. The germline V gene has CDR1 MNHEY and CDR2 SVGAGI. The CDR3 DNA reads TGTGCCAGCAGTTACCATGGGGAGACCCAGTACTTC. It translates to CASSYHGETQYF.

The chain carries TRBV25-1 and TRBJ1-5, with D maybe TRBD1 (5 bases). CDR1 and CDR2 (germline): MGHDK, SYGVNS. Trimming removed 6 bases at V and 10 bases at J, with 13 bases between. This CDR3 region has 12 residues. This CDR3 is CASSLGDRPQHF. DNA for the CDR3: TGTGCCAGCAGCCTAGGAGACAGACCCCAGCATTTT.